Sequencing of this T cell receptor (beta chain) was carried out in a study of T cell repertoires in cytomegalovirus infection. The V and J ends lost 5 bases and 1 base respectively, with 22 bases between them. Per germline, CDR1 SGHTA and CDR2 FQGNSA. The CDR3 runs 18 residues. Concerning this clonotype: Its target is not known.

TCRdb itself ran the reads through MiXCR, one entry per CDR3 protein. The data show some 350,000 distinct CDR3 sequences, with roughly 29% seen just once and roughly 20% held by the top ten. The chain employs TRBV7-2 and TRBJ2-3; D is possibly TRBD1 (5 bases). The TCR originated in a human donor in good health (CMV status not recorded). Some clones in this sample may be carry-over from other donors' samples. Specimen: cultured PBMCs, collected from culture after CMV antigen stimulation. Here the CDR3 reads CASSPQPHRRIRTDTQYF. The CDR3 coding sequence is TGTGCCAGCAGCCCACAACCCCACAGGAGAATCCGCACAGATACGCAGTATTTT. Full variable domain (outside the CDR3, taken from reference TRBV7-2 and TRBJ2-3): GAGVSQSPSNKVTEKGKDVELRCDPISGHTALYWYRQSLGQGLEFLIYFQGNSAPDKSGLPSDRFSAERTGGSVSTLTIQRTQQEDSAVYLCASSPQPHRRIRTDTQYFGPGTRLTVL.